This TCR beta chain was observed in a study of control samples from healthy donors and cancer patients. The CDR3 consists of 17 residues. Looked up from germline, CDR1 is MNHEY and CDR2 is SMNVEV (reference sequence). V lost 5 bases to trimming and J lost 1 base; unmatched junction nucleotides: 7. The repertoire was sequenced with immunoSEQ multiplex PCR; TCRdb's copy has only in-frame clones and lacks some. This table has over 200,000 clones, roughly 80% appearing once. This chain uses TRBV27 with TRBJ2-3; 12 bases align to TRBD2. Input material: PBMCs. The sequence derives from a woman aged 60 to 75 with lung cancer. DNA for the CDR3: TGTGCCAGCAGTACCCCTAGCGGGGGGGCCCGCACAGATACGCAGTATTTT. It encodes CASSTPSGGARTDTQYF.